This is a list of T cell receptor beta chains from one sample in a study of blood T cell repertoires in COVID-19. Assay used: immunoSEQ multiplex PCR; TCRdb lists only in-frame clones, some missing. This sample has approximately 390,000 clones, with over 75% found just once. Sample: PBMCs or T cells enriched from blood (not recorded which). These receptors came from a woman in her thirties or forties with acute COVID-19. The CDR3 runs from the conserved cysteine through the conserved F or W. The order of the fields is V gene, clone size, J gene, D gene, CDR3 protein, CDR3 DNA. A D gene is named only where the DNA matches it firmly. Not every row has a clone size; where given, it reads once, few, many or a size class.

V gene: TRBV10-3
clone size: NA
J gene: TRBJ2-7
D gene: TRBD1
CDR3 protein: CAISPSGQGADEQYF
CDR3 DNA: TGTGCCATCAGCCCATCTGGACAGGGGGCGGACGAGCAGTACTTC

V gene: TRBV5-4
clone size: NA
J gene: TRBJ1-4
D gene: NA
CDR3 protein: CASSKSGGLREKLFF
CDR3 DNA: TGTGCCAGCAGTAAATCGGGGGGCCTCAGGGAAAAACTGTTTTTT

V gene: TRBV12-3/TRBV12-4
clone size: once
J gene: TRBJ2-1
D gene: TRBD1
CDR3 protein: CASLRTGGDEQFF
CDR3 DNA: TGTGCCAGCCTAAGGACAGGTGGGGATGAGCAGTTCTTC

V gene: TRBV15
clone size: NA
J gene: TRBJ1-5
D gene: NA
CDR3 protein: CATSRGTGEVGQPQHF
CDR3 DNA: TGTGCCACCAGCAGAGGAACGGGGGAGGTGGGACAGCCCCAGCATTTT

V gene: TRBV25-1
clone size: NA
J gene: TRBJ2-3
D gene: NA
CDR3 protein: CASSVTDTQYF
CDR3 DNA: TGTGCCAGCAGTGTAACAGATACGCAGTATTTT

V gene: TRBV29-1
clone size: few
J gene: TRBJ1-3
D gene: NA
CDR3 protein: CSVEGDIGNTIYF
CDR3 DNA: TGCAGCGTTGAAGGTGACATTGGAAACACCATATATTTT

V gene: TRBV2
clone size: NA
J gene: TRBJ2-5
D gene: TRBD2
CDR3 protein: CASSERAGGKETQYF
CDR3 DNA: TGTGCCAGCAGTGAACGAGCGGGGGGTAAAGAGACCCAGTACTTC

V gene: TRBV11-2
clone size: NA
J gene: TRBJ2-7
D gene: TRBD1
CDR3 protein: CASSRTGAMGYEQYF
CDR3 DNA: TGTGCCAGCAGTCGGACAGGGGCCATGGGCTACGAGCAGTACTTC

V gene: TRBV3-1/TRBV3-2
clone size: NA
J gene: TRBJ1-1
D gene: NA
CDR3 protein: CASSHGGYEAEAFF
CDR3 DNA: TGTGCCAGCAGCCACGGAGGGTATGAAGCTGAAGCTTTCTTT

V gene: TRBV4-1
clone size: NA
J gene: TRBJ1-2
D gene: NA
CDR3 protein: CASSHTQTATNYGYTF
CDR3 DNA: TGCGCCAGCAGCCACACCCAGACAGCCACTAACTATGGCTACACCTTC

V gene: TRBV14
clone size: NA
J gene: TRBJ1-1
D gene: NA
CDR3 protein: CASSQEGDTEAFF
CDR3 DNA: TGTGCCAGCAGCCAAGAGGGAGACACTGAAGCTTTCTTT

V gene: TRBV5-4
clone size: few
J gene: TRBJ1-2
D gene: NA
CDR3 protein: CASASAETQVDYGYTF
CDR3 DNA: TGTGCCAGCGCTAGCGCGGAGACTCAGGTAGACTATGGCTACACCTTC

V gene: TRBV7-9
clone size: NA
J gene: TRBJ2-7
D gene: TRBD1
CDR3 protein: CASRPEGQSYEQYF
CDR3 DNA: TGTGCCAGCAGACCCGAGGGACAGTCCTACGAGCAGTACTTC

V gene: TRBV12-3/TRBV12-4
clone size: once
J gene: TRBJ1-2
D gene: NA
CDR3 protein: CASSYTGNGYTF
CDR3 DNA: TGTGCCAGCAGTTACACAGGGAATGGCTACACCTTC

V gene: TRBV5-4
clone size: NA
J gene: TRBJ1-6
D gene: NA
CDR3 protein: CASSLDGEYNSPLHF
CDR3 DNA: TGTGCCAGCAGCTTGGATGGGGAGTATAATTCACCCCTCCACTTT

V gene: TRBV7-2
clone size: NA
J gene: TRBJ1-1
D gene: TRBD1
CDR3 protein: CASSTRQGAVTEAFF
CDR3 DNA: TGTGCCAGCAGCACAAGACAGGGGGCGGTCACTGAAGCTTTCTTT

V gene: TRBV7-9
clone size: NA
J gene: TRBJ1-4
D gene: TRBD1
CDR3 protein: CASRSGSGGKEKLFF
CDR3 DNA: TGTGCCAGCCGTTCGGGATCAGGGGGGAAGGAAAAACTGTTTTTT

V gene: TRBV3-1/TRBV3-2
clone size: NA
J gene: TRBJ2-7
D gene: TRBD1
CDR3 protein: CASSQVPTGAREQYF
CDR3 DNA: TGTGCCAGCAGCCAAGTTCCGACAGGGGCTCGGGAGCAGTACTTC

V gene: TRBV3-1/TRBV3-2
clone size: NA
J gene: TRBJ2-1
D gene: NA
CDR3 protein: CASSQGGTQFF
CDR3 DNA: TGTGCCAGCAGCCAGGGCGGGACTCAGTTCTTC

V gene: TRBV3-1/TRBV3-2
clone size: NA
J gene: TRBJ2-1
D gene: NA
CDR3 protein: CASSPQTGSNEQFF
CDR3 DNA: TGTGCCAGCAGCCCTCAGACAGGCAGCAATGAGCAGTTCTTC

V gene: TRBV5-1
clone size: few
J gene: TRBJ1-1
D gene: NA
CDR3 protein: CASSLAGGEREAFF
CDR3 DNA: TGCGCCAGCAGCTTGGCCGGGGGAGAGCGAGAAGCTTTCTTT

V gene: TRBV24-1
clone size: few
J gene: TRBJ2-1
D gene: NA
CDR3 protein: CATSFTGSSEQFF
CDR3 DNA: TGTGCCACCAGTTTTACGGGATCGAGTGAGCAGTTCTTC

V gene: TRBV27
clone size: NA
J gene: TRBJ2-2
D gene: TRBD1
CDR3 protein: CASSLMGQGTTGELFF
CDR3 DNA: TGTGCCAGCAGTTTAATGGGACAGGGGACCACCGGGGAGCTGTTTTTT

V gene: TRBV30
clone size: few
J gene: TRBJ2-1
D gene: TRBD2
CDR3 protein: CAWSVSGGFREQFF
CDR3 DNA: TGTGCCTGGAGTGTTAGCGGGGGTTTCCGTGAGCAGTTCTTC

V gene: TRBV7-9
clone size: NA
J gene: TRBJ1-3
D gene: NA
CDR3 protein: CASSLVVEEGNTIYF
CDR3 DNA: TGTGCCAGCAGCTTAGTTGTCGAGGAGGGAAACACCATATATTTT

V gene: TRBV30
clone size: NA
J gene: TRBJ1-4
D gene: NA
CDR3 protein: CAWSQLRGEKLFF
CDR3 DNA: TGTGCCTGGAGTCAGCTTAGGGGTGAAAAACTGTTTTTT

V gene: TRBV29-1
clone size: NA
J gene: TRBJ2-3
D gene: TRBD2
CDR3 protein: CSALTSGGPQYF
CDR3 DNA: TGCAGCGCCCTGACTAGCGGGGGGCCGCAGTATTTT

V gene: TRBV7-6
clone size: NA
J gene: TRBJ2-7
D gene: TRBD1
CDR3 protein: CASSSYRQGGDYEQYF
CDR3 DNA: TGTGCCAGCAGCTCTTACAGACAGGGTGGTGACTACGAGCAGTACTTC